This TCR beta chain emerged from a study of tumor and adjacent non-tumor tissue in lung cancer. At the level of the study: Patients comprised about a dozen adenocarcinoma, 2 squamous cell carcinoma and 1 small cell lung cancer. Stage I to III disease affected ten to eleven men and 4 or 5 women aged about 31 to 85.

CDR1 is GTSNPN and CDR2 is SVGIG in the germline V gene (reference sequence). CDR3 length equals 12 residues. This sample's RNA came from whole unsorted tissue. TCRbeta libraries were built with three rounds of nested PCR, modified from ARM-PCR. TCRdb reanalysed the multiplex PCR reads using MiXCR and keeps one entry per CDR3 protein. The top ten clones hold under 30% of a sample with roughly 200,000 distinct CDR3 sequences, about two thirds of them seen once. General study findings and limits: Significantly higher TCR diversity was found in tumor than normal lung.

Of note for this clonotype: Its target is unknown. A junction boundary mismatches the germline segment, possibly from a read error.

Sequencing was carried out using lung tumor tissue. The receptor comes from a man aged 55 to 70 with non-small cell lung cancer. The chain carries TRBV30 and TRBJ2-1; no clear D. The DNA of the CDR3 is TGTGCATGGAGTGTAACAAACAATGAGCAGTTCTTC. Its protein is CAWSVTNNEQFF. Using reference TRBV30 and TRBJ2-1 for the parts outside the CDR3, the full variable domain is SQTIHQWPATLVQPVGSPLSLECTVEGTSNPNLYWYRQAAGRGLQLLFYSVGIGQISSEVPQNLSASRPQDRQFILSSKKLLLSDSGFYLCAWSVTNNEQFFGPGTRLTVL.